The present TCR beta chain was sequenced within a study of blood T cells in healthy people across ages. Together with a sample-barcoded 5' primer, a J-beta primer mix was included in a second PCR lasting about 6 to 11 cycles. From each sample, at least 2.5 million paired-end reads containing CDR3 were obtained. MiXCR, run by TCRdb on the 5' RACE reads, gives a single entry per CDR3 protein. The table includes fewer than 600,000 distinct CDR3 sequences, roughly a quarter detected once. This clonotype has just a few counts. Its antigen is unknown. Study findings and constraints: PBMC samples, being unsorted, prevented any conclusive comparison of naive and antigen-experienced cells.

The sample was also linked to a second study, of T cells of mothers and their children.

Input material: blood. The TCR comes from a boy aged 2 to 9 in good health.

Written as DNA, the CDR3 is TGCAGCGTTGACGGGGGGAACTATGGCTACACCTTC. Its protein is CSVDGGNYGYTF. The chain has TRBV29-1 and TRBJ1-2, with a weak D call TRBD1 (5 bases). V was trimmed by 3 bases and J by 2 bases, leaving 7 bases between them. The germline V gene encodes CDR1 SQVTM and CDR2 ANQGSEA. This CDR3 spans 12 amino acids.